This T cell receptor (beta chain) was recorded in a study of T-cell memory formation after mild COVID-19. Study-wide points: The authors left the SARS-CoV-2 specificity of second-wave clones peaking on day 37 unconfirmed.

V lost 0 bases and J lost 7, with 8 bases in between. CDR3 length equals 14 residues. The germline CDR1 and CDR2 sequences are SGDLS and YYNGEE. Of note for this clonotype: Its antigen is currently unknown.

TCRdb re-called the 5' RACE reads with MiXCR, one entry per CDR3 protein. Of about 250,000 distinct CDR3 sequences in the sample, approximately 15% were seen once. The chain joins TRBV9 to TRBJ1-6; D ambiguous. Sequenced material: PBMCs or a T cell subset sorted from them (not recorded which). The TCR comes from an adult woman who had mild COVID-19 (a few samples of this study predate the infection). Cell type and time point are not known. The CDR3, as DNA: TGTGCCAGCAGCGTAGGGGGAATCAATTCACCCCTCCACTTT. It translates to CASSVGGINSPLHF.